These 18 T cell receptor beta chains share one sample of origin, sequenced in a study of cytomegalovirus exposure and HLA in healthy donors. A multiplex PCR was run with 60 Vbeta primers and 13 Jbeta primers. Produced via immunoSEQ multiplex PCR; TCRdb's table is partial and in-frame only. Of 85,000 to 100,000 clones in the sample, around 77% were seen once. Source material: PBMCs. The receptors here all came from a middle-aged man in good health and CMV-seronegative.

This sequence joins TRBV7-9 and TRBJ2-1; 9 bases agree with TRBD1. Per germline, CDR1 SEHNR and CDR2 FQNEAQ (reference sequence). Trimming removed 2 bases from V and 0 bases from J; junction bases left unmatched: 5. The CDR3 loop spans 17 amino acids. CDR3 residues: CASSLPGTGFSYNEQFF. The CDR3 DNA reads as TGTGCCAGCAGCTTACCTGGGACAGGGTTCTCCTACAATGAGCAGTTCTTC.

V usage is TRBV30 and J usage is TRBJ2-7; 7 nucleotides agree with TRBD2. There are 14 residues in the CDR3. CDR1 and CDR2 from the germline V gene are GTSNPN and SVGIG (reference sequence). V gave up 1 base and J gave up 5 bases; unmatched junction bases: 8. CDR3 region: CAWSGGGMFHEQYF. DNA for the CDR3: TGTGCCTGGAGTGGGGGGGGGATGTTCCACGAGCAGTACTTC.

The chain recombines TRBV6-6 with TRBJ1-1; 7 bases line up with TRBD1. In germline, CDR1 is MNHNY, CDR2 SVGAGI (reference sequence). This CDR3 spans 15 amino acids. With V trimmed by 4 bases and J by 5 bases, 10 bases remained unmatched. The CDR3 loop is CASSSQQGRGTEAFF. The CDR3, as DNA: TGTGCCAGCAGTTCCCAACAGGGGCGAGGGACTGAAGCTTTCTTT.

The J gene is TRBJ1-6, the V gene TRBV28; 9 nucleotides match TRBD1. Germline CDR1 reads MDHEN; CDR2 reads SYDVKM. V lost 6 bases and J lost 5; bases outside the gene matches: 2. The CDR3 is 14 amino acids. The DNA for the CDR3 is TGTGCCAGCAGCCGGACAGGGGATAATTCACCCCTCCACTTT. It specifies CASSRTGDNSPLHF.

This clone was seen only once. The chain is built from TRBV19 and TRBJ2-7, with 8 bases matching TRBD1. V was clipped by 5 bases and J by 3 bases; unmatched bases: 9. The germline CDR1 and CDR2 sequences are LNHDA and SQIVND (reference sequence). This CDR3 is 15 amino acids long. CDR3 DNA sequence: TGTGCCAGTAGTCTTCACCGGGACAGGAACTACGAGCAGTACTTC. Translated, it gives CASSLHRDRNYEQYF. Based on the CDR3 plus reference TRBV19 and TRBJ2-7, the full variable domain is DGGITQSPKYLFRKEGQNVTLSCEQNLNHDAMYWYRQDPGQGLRLIYYSQIVNDFQKGDIAEGYSVSREKKESFPLTVTSAQKNPTAFYLCASSLHRDRNYEQYFGPGTRLTVT.

The chain has TRBV5-4 and TRBJ1-1; no definite D call. Trimming pared 1 base from V and 4 bases from J, leaving 11 bases between. This CDR3 is 14 amino acids long. In germline, CDR1 is SGHNT, CDR2 YYREEE (reference sequence). CDR3 amino acids: CASSLTVGATEAFF. The CDR3 coding sequence is TGTGCCAGCAGCTTGACTGTAGGAGCCACTGAAGCTTTCTTT.

The chain joins TRBV27 to TRBJ1-1; no reliable D call. CDR1 and CDR2 (germline): MNHEY, SMNVEV (reference sequence). This CDR3 spans 15 amino acids. V was clipped by 2 bases and J by 0 bases, with 10 bases between them. CDR3 sequence (DNA): TGTGCCAGCAGTTTAGACGGAGCTCTGAACACTGAAGCTTTCTTT. Encoded protein: CASSLDGALNTEAFF.

The chain links TRBV29-1 to TRBJ2-7, with TRBD2 identical over 8 bases. Germline CDR1 reads SQVTM; CDR2 reads ANQGSEA. This CDR3 region has 16 residues. Losses at the gene ends were 1 base for V and 2 bases for J; bases not matched to a gene: 10. The DNA for the CDR3 is TGCAGCGTTGAAGCGCGACGGGGGGGAAAGACCTACGAGCAGTACTTC. Translated: CSVEARRGGKTYEQYF.

This clone is a singleton in its sample. The chain uses TRBV5-1 and TRBJ2-5; unclear D gene. Germline V lookup: CDR1 SGHRS, CDR2 YFSETQ. The CDR3 runs to 15 residues. V lost 6 bases and J 1 base, leaving 16 bases between the germline ends. CDR3 in DNA: TGCGCCAGCACCCTCTTAGTCTCGAGCCAAGAGACCCAGTACTTC. Protein product: CASTLLVSSQETQYF. The full variable domain, completed using reference TRBV5-1 and TRBJ2-5, is KAGVTQTPRYLIKTRGQQVTLSCSPISGHRSVSWYQQTPGQGLQFLFEYFSETQRNKGNFPGRFSGRQFSNSRSEMNVSTLELGDSALYLCASTLLVSSQETQYFGPGTRLLVL.

The chain combines TRBV7-6 with TRBJ2-7, with 8 bases aligning to TRBD1. Germline CDR1 reads SGHVS; CDR2 reads FNYEAQ. The trim removed 5 bases at V and 2 bases at J, leaving 5 bases unmatched. The CDR3 loop spans 14 amino acids. The CDR3 region has the DNA TGTGCCAGCAGCCTGTCGACAGGGGCCTACGAGCAGTACTTC. It specifies CASSLSTGAYEQYF.

V gene TRBV6-5 combines with J gene TRBJ2-7; 10 nucleotides match TRBD2. With V trimmed by 5 bases and J by 3 bases, 4 bases remained unmatched. This CDR3 contains 14 residues. Germline V gene data show CDR1 as MNHEY and CDR2 as SVGAGI. The CDR3 sequence is CASSRTSGNYEQYF. The CDR3 nucleotides are TGTGCCAGCAGTCGGACTAGCGGAAACTACGAGCAGTACTTC.

This chain connects TRBV5-6 to TRBJ2-7; 9 nucleotides line up with TRBD2. In germline, CDR1 is SGHDT, CDR2 YYEEEE. V dropped 4 bases and J dropped 3; count of bases not matched to a gene: 5. This CDR3 is 14 amino acids long. CDR3 amino acids: CASSPPSGVYEQYF. The CDR3 bases are TGTGCCAGCAGCCCCCCTAGCGGGGTCTACGAGCAGTACTTC.

This clone was seen only a few times. This rearrangement joins TRBV4-1 to TRBJ1-1; D possibly corresponds to TRBD1 (6 bases). The CDR3 loop spans 12 amino acids. The V gene's germline CDR1 is MGHRA and CDR2 YSYEKL. The ends were cut back, 2 bases at V and 10 bases at J, with 11 bases in the middle. CDR3 sequence (DNA): TGCGCCAGCAGCCAACTCAGGGGAAGAGCTTTCTTT. It translates to CASSQLRGRAFF.

This chain joins TRBV5-6 and TRBJ2-3; 11 bases are shared with TRBD2. V shed 0 bases and J 1 base; nucleotides not matched to a gene: 7. The CDR3 runs to 18 residues. Germline lookup yields CDR1 SGHDT and CDR2 YYEEEE. The CDR3 region is CASSLASGGTLRTDTQYF. The CDR3 bases are TGTGCCAGCAGCTTGGCTAGCGGGGGGACCCTCCGCACAGATACGCAGTATTTT.

This chain uses TRBV6-5 with TRBJ2-5; TRBD1 aligns across 8 bases. CDR1 is MNHEY and CDR2 is SVGAGI in the germline V gene. With 5 bases clipped from V and 5 bases from J, the junction kept 10 bases outside the gene matches. CDR3 length equals 15 residues. CDR3 sequence: CASSREDRGGETQYF. CDR3 DNA: TGTGCCAGCAGTCGGGAAGACAGGGGTGGGGAGACCCAGTACTTC.

This rearrangement joins TRBV10-3 to TRBJ2-1; TRBD1 agrees at 7 bases. Germline CDR1 reads ENHRY; CDR2 reads SYGVKD. The CDR3 is 14 amino acids. V gave up 6 bases and J gave up 0 bases; unmatched junction bases: 2. CDR3 DNA: TGTGCCATCAGCCGGGACAGCTCCTACAATGAGCAGTTCTTC. It translates to CAISRDSSYNEQFF.

The chain recombines TRBV5-1 with TRBJ2-3, with D uncertain. This CDR3 is 14 amino acids long. The V gene lost 0 bases and the J gene lost 5 bases, with 10 bases spanning the gap. CDR1 and CDR2 from the germline V gene are SGHRS and YFSETQ. CDR3 coding DNA: TGCGCCAGCAGCTTGGGTGCGTCCCGAGATACGCAGTATTTT. This gives the protein CASSLGASRDTQYF. Full variable domain (remainder filled in from reference TRBV5-1 and TRBJ2-3): KAGVTQTPRYLIKTRGQQVTLSCSPISGHRSVSWYQQTPGQGLQFLFEYFSETQRNKGNFPGRFSGRQFSNSRSEMNVSTLELGDSALYLCASSLGASRDTQYFGPGTRLTVL.

The J gene is TRBJ2-3, the V gene TRBV15; the D gene is possibly TRBD2 (7 bases). The length of the CDR3 is 15 residues. Germline CDR1 reads LNHNV; CDR2 reads YYDKDF (reference sequence). The V and J ends lost 5 bases and 7 bases respectively, with 19 bases between them. The CDR3 nucleotides read TGTGCCACCAGCGCGGGGGCGGGGGCACAGCATACGCAGTATTTT. Translated, it gives CATSAGAGAQHTQYF.